These T cell receptor beta chains were read from a single sample in a study of OX40 agonist ivuxolimab in advanced cancers. TCRdb keeps only in-frame clones here, not all; method: immunoSEQ multiplex PCR. The data show 95,000 to 100,000 clones, about 79% seen once. The material was CD4+ or CD8+ T cells sorted from blood, obtained in a trial of the OX40 agonist ivuxolimab. All receptors come from an adult with an advanced solid tumor such as melanoma, head and neck, liver or kidney cancer. Both conserved end residues are part of each CDR3. D genes are given only for firm matches. Only some rows state a clone size, as once, few, many or a class for expanded clones.

d_call: -
j_call: TRBJ1-4
clone_size: -
v_call: TRBV19
cdr3_aa: CASSTNHATLGKLFF
cdr3_nt: TGTGCCAGTAGTACCAACCACGCTACCCTTGGGAAACTGTTTTTT

d_call: -
j_call: TRBJ2-4
clone_size: -
v_call: TRBV2
cdr3_aa: CASSPSGVLAKNIQYF
cdr3_nt: TGTGCCAGCAGTCCGAGCGGAGTTCTAGCCAAAAACATTCAGTACTTC

d_call: -
j_call: TRBJ2-5
clone_size: -
v_call: TRBV10-3
cdr3_aa: CAISESTGGSETQYF
cdr3_nt: TGTGCCATCAGTGAGTCAACTGGGGGCTCTGAGACCCAGTACTTC

d_call: -
j_call: TRBJ1-1
clone_size: once
v_call: TRBV28
cdr3_aa: CASTSPPAVNTEAFF
cdr3_nt: TGTGCCAGCACAAGTCCCCCGGCGGTGAACACTGAAGCTTTCTTT

d_call: TRBD2
j_call: TRBJ2-1
clone_size: few
v_call: TRBV15
cdr3_aa: CATSRDPAGGPYHEQFF
cdr3_nt: TGTGCCACCAGCAGAGATCCAGCGGGAGGGCCCTACCATGAGCAGTTCTTC

d_call: TRBD1
j_call: TRBJ1-2
clone_size: once
v_call: TRBV30
cdr3_aa: CAWSPQGRKGGYTF
cdr3_nt: TGTGCCTGGAGTCCACAGGGGAGGAAGGGTGGCTACACCTTC

d_call: -
j_call: TRBJ1-4
clone_size: many
v_call: TRBV28
cdr3_aa: CASSLVGEKLFF
cdr3_nt: TGTGCCAGCAGTTTAGTCGGTGAAAAACTGTTTTTT

d_call: TRBD2
j_call: TRBJ2-2
clone_size: -
v_call: TRBV29-1
cdr3_aa: CSAAASGSRSGELFF
cdr3_nt: TGCAGCGCCGCCGCCAGCGGGAGTCGATCCGGGGAGCTGTTTTTT

d_call: TRBD2
j_call: TRBJ2-5
clone_size: -
v_call: TRBV5-1
cdr3_aa: CASSSYSRGGIRETQYF
cdr3_nt: TGCGCCAGCAGCTCTTACTCGCGGGGGGGCATAAGAGAGACCCAGTACTTC

d_call: TRBD1
j_call: TRBJ2-2
clone_size: few
v_call: TRBV19
cdr3_aa: CASSIRDRSAGELFF
cdr3_nt: TGTGCCAGTAGTATAAGGGACAGGAGTGCCGGGGAGCTGTTTTTT

d_call: TRBD1
j_call: TRBJ1-2
clone_size: -
v_call: TRBV6-5
cdr3_aa: CASSYEAGGHGYTF
cdr3_nt: TGTGCCAGCAGTTACGAAGCAGGGGGCCATGGCTACACCTTC

d_call: -
j_call: TRBJ1-2
clone_size: few
v_call: TRBV9
cdr3_aa: CASSVALGITNYGYTF
cdr3_nt: TGTGCCAGCAGCGTAGCCCTCGGGATAACTAACTATGGCTACACCTTC

d_call: TRBD1
j_call: TRBJ2-3
clone_size: -
v_call: TRBV19
cdr3_aa: CASTDPGQKTDTQYF
cdr3_nt: TGTGCCAGTACCGACCCGGGACAGAAGACAGATACGCAGTATTTT

d_call: -
j_call: TRBJ2-6
clone_size: -
v_call: TRBV4-3
cdr3_aa: CASSQDLSGGANVLTF
cdr3_nt: TGCGCCAGCAGCCAAGACTTGAGTGGTGGGGCCAACGTCCTGACTTTC

d_call: -
j_call: TRBJ1-2
clone_size: -
v_call: TRBV11-2
cdr3_aa: CASSLGGVSYGYTF
cdr3_nt: TGTGCCAGCAGCCTGGGGGGGGTGAGCTATGGCTACACCTTC

d_call: -
j_call: TRBJ1-1
clone_size: -
v_call: TRBV28
cdr3_aa: CASSLRAEAFF
cdr3_nt: TGTGCCAGCAGTTTACGGGCTGAAGCTTTCTTT

d_call: TRBD1
j_call: TRBJ1-1
clone_size: many
v_call: TRBV4-1
cdr3_aa: CASSQNRGGDTEAFF
cdr3_nt: TGCGCCAGCAGCCAGAACAGGGGGGGCGACACTGAAGCTTTCTTT

d_call: TRBD2
j_call: TRBJ2-1
clone_size: -
v_call: TRBV2
cdr3_aa: CASSGDSGGGEQFF
cdr3_nt: TGTGCCAGCAGTGGGGATAGCGGGGGTGGTGAGCAGTTCTTC

d_call: TRBD2
j_call: TRBJ2-5
clone_size: -
v_call: TRBV4-3
cdr3_aa: CASSQDRISGGPQQETQYF
cdr3_nt: TGCGCCAGCAGCCAAGATCGGATTAGCGGGGGCCCACAGCAAGAGACCCAGTACTTC

d_call: TRBD2
j_call: TRBJ2-5
clone_size: -
v_call: TRBV27
cdr3_aa: CASSFTPLAGGFQGTQYF
cdr3_nt: TGTGCCAGCAGTTTCACACCTTTAGCGGGAGGATTTCAAGGGACCCAGTACTTC

d_call: -
j_call: TRBJ1-3
clone_size: -
v_call: TRBV5-6
cdr3_aa: CASSRISGNTIYF
cdr3_nt: TGTGCCAGCAGCCGGATCTCTGGAAACACCATATATTTT

d_call: -
j_call: TRBJ1-4
clone_size: -
v_call: TRBV7-2
cdr3_aa: CASSSQGSTNEKLFF
cdr3_nt: TGTGCCAGCAGCTCACAGGGCTCAACTAATGAAAAACTGTTTTTT

d_call: -
j_call: TRBJ2-3
clone_size: -
v_call: TRBV6-5
cdr3_aa: CASSLVITDTQYF
cdr3_nt: TGTGCCAGCAGTTTGGTGATCACAGATACGCAGTATTTT

d_call: TRBD2
j_call: TRBJ2-1
clone_size: -
v_call: TRBV5-4
cdr3_aa: CASSLGASGRAANGEQFF
cdr3_nt: TGTGCCAGCAGCTTGGGGGCTAGCGGGAGGGCTGCTAACGGTGAGCAGTTCTTC

d_call: -
j_call: TRBJ1-1
clone_size: -
v_call: TRBV9
cdr3_aa: CASSPRANTEAFF
cdr3_nt: TGTGCCAGCAGCCCCCGGGCGAACACTGAAGCTTTCTTT

d_call: -
j_call: TRBJ2-7
clone_size: -
v_call: TRBV28
cdr3_aa: CASSFGSTYEQYF
cdr3_nt: TGTGCCAGCAGTTTTGGCAGTACCTACGAGCAGTACTTC

d_call: -
j_call: TRBJ2-1
clone_size: -
v_call: TRBV6-6
cdr3_aa: CASSYGGGGLNEQFF
cdr3_nt: TGTGCCAGCAGTTACGGTGGCGGGGGCCTCAATGAGCAGTTCTTC

d_call: -
j_call: TRBJ2-7
clone_size: -
v_call: TRBV7-2
cdr3_aa: CASSLSLVGKGHEQYF
cdr3_nt: TGTGCCAGCAGCTTATCTTTGGTTGGGAAGGGCCACGAGCAGTACTTC

d_call: -
j_call: TRBJ2-4
clone_size: -
v_call: TRBV10-1
cdr3_aa: CASSEFRGSLGKNIQYF
cdr3_nt: TGCGCCAGCAGTGAGTTTCGAGGGAGTTTGGGCAAAAACATTCAGTACTTC

d_call: -
j_call: TRBJ1-1
clone_size: -
v_call: TRBV7-9
cdr3_aa: CASSLGQREAFF
cdr3_nt: TGTGCCAGCAGCTTAGGGCAGCGTGAAGCTTTCTTT

d_call: -
j_call: TRBJ1-3
clone_size: -
v_call: TRBV18
cdr3_aa: CASSPPGDPSGNTIYF
cdr3_nt: TGTGCCAGCTCACCACCGGGGGACCCCTCTGGAAACACCATATATTTT

d_call: -
j_call: TRBJ2-1
clone_size: -
v_call: TRBV7-3
cdr3_aa: CASSPRLGPPNEQFF
cdr3_nt: TGTGCCAGCAGCCCCCGACTAGGGCCTCCCAATGAGCAGTTCTTC

d_call: -
j_call: TRBJ1-5
clone_size: many
v_call: TRBV29-1
cdr3_aa: CSVASTSNQPQHF
cdr3_nt: TGCAGCGTTGCCAGCACAAGCAATCAGCCCCAGCATTTT

d_call: -
j_call: TRBJ2-2
clone_size: -
v_call: TRBV11-3
cdr3_aa: CASSLTATGELFF
cdr3_nt: TGTGCCAGCAGCTTGACGGCCACCGGGGAGCTGTTTTTT

d_call: -
j_call: TRBJ1-1
clone_size: -
v_call: TRBV28
cdr3_aa: CASGPRRRLNTEAFF
cdr3_nt: TGTGCCAGCGGACCCCGGAGGCGTTTGAACACTGAAGCTTTCTTT

d_call: -
j_call: TRBJ2-7
clone_size: -
v_call: TRBV13
cdr3_aa: CASSPQGNEQYF
cdr3_nt: TGTGCCAGCAGCCCCCAAGGGAACGAGCAGTACTTC

d_call: TRBD1
j_call: TRBJ2-7
clone_size: -
v_call: TRBV9
cdr3_aa: CASSILGQDRDEQYF
cdr3_nt: TGTGCCAGCAGCATTCTGGGACAGGATCGCGACGAGCAGTACTTC

d_call: TRBD1
j_call: TRBJ1-1
clone_size: -
v_call: TRBV10-3
cdr3_aa: CAISETRQGAIPNTEAFF
cdr3_nt: TGTGCCATCAGTGAGACTAGACAGGGGGCGATTCCGAACACTGAAGCTTTCTTT

d_call: -
j_call: TRBJ1-5
clone_size: -
v_call: TRBV18
cdr3_aa: CASSPIGGVPHQPQHF
cdr3_nt: TGTGCCAGCTCACCTATTGGAGGGGTGCCCCATCAGCCCCAGCATTTT

d_call: -
j_call: TRBJ2-3
clone_size: few
v_call: TRBV9
cdr3_aa: CASGKSADTQYF
cdr3_nt: TGTGCCAGCGGAAAGAGCGCAGATACGCAGTATTTT

d_call: TRBD2
j_call: TRBJ2-2
clone_size: -
v_call: TRBV7-6
cdr3_aa: CASSLVILAGVRTGELFF
cdr3_nt: TGTGCCAGCAGCTTAGTCATTCTAGCGGGGGTCCGCACCGGGGAGCTGTTTTTT

d_call: TRBD2
j_call: TRBJ2-7
clone_size: few
v_call: TRBV28
cdr3_aa: CATSGGYEQYF
cdr3_nt: TGTGCCACCTCGGGGGGTTACGAGCAGTACTTC

d_call: TRBD2
j_call: TRBJ2-2
clone_size: few
v_call: TRBV18
cdr3_aa: CASSLAGDTNTGELFF
cdr3_nt: TGTGCCAGCTCGCTAGCGGGAGATACGAACACCGGGGAGCTGTTTTTT

d_call: -
j_call: TRBJ2-1
clone_size: -
v_call: TRBV21-1
cdr3_aa: CASSRKGVPMAASGRRQVGEQFF
cdr3_nt: TGTGCCAGCAGCCGCAAAGGGGTACCGATGGCGGCTAGCGGGAGGAGGCAAGTGGGTGAGCAGTTCTTC

d_call: TRBD1
j_call: TRBJ2-7
clone_size: -
v_call: TRBV28
cdr3_aa: CASSFLAGTGADLYF
cdr3_nt: TGTGCCAGCAGTTTCCTCGCCGGGACAGGAGCGGATTTGTACTTC

d_call: TRBD2
j_call: TRBJ2-1
clone_size: -
v_call: TRBV4-1
cdr3_aa: CASSQTRTSGRAIWDNEQFF
cdr3_nt: TGCGCCAGCAGCCAGACCCGGACTAGCGGGAGGGCCATTTGGGACAATGAGCAGTTCTTC

d_call: -
j_call: TRBJ2-3
clone_size: -
v_call: TRBV19
cdr3_aa: CASSIRAAVTDTQYF
cdr3_nt: TGTGCCAGTAGTATCCGGGCCGCAGTCACAGATACGCAGTATTTT

d_call: -
j_call: TRBJ1-2
clone_size: -
v_call: TRBV5-8
cdr3_aa: CASSVEDRIYGYTF
cdr3_nt: TGTGCCAGCAGCGTAGAAGACAGAATATATGGCTACACCTTC

d_call: -
j_call: TRBJ1-5
clone_size: few
v_call: TRBV6-6
cdr3_aa: CASSPKQEQPQHF
cdr3_nt: TGTGCCAGCAGTCCCAAGCAGGAGCAGCCCCAGCATTTT

d_call: -
j_call: TRBJ2-1
clone_size: few
v_call: TRBV28
cdr3_aa: CASSPLGSLNGNEQFF
cdr3_nt: TGTGCCAGCAGTCCCCTAGGGAGTTTAAACGGCAATGAGCAGTTCTTC

d_call: -
j_call: TRBJ1-2
clone_size: -
v_call: TRBV19
cdr3_aa: CASRTTPASARGYTF
cdr3_nt: TGTGCCAGTAGGACTACCCCAGCCTCTGCACGTGGCTACACCTTC

d_call: TRBD1
j_call: TRBJ2-5
clone_size: -
v_call: TRBV9
cdr3_aa: CASSVGGTGMETQYF
cdr3_nt: TGTGCCAGCAGCGTAGGAGGGACAGGGATGGAGACCCAGTACTTC

d_call: -
j_call: TRBJ2-7
clone_size: -
v_call: TRBV30
cdr3_aa: CAWSPHLFREQYF
cdr3_nt: TGTGCCTGGAGTCCCCACTTGTTCCGCGAGCAGTACTTC

d_call: -
j_call: TRBJ1-1
clone_size: -
v_call: TRBV19
cdr3_aa: CASSSDRRSTEAFF
cdr3_nt: TGTGCCAGCTCTAGCGACAGGAGGTCCACTGAAGCTTTCTTT

d_call: TRBD1
j_call: TRBJ1-1
clone_size: -
v_call: TRBV27
cdr3_aa: CASSLTQGASEAFF
cdr3_nt: TGTGCCAGCAGTCTAACACAGGGGGCATCTGAAGCTTTCTTT

d_call: -
j_call: TRBJ1-2
clone_size: -
v_call: TRBV5-4
cdr3_aa: CASSLDRSGLDGYTF
cdr3_nt: TGTGCCAGCAGCCTAGACAGATCGGGACTGGATGGCTACACCTTC